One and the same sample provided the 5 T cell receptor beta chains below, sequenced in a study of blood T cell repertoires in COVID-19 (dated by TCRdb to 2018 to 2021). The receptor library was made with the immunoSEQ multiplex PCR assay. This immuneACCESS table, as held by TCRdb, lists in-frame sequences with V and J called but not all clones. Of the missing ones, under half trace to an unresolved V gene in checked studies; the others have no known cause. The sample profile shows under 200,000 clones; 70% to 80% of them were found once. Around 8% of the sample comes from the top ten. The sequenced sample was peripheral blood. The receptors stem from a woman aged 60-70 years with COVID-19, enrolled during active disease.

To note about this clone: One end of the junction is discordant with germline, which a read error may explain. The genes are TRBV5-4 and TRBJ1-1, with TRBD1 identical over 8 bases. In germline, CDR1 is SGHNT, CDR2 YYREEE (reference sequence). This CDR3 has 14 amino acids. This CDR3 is CASSSRDRTLNPHF. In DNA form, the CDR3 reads TGTGCCAGCAGCTCCCGGGACAGGACTTTAAACCCCCATTTT.

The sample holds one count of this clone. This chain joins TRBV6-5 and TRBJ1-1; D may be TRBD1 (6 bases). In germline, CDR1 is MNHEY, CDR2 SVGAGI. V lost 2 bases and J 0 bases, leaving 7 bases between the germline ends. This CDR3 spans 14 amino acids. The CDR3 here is CASSYGQMNTEAFF. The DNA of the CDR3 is TGTGCCAGCAGTTACGGACAGATGAACACTGAAGCTTTCTTT.

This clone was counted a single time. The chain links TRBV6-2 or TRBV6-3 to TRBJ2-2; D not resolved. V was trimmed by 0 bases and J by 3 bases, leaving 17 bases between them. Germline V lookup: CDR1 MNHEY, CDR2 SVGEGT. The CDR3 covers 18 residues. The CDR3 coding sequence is TGTGCCAGCAGTTACTCTGTTGGTCTATCCATGTACACCGGGGAGCTGTTTTTT. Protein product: CASSYSVGLSMYTGELFF.

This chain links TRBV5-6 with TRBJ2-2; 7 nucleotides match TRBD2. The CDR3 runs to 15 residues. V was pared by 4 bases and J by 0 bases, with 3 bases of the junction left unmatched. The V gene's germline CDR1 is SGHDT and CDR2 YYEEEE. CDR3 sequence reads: CASSNSGPNTGELFF. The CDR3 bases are TGTGCCAGCAGCAATAGCGGGCCGAACACCGGGGAGCTGTTTTTT.

CDR3 sequence (DNA): TGTGCCAGCAGTTTAGGGACAGCGTATCAGCCCCAGCATTTT. Protein product: CASSLGTAYQPQHF. The chain is built from TRBV28 and TRBJ1-5; 7 nucleotides align to TRBD1. The CDR3 totals 14 residues. The germline gives CDR1 MDHEN, CDR2 SYDVKM. V lost 2 bases to trimming and J lost 5 bases; unmatched junction nucleotides: 3.